Listed below are T cell receptor beta chains from one sample, sequenced in a study of T cell responses to AZD1222 COVID-19 vaccine. Libraries were prepared by immunoSEQ multiplex PCR; TCRdb keeps only in-frame clonotypes and omits some of them. Seen here are under 130,000 clones, 70% to 90% observed once, and the top ten hold roughly 9.2%. Sequences were derived from peripheral blood, sampled on day 0 of AZD1222 vaccination. These receptors were taken from an adult in good health. Each CDR3 is given with its conserved first and last residue. The D gene is left open where the match is weak. Part of the rows lack a size; the others show once, few, many or a class for expanded clones.

CDR3 protein	CDR3 DNA	clone size	D gene	J gene	V gene
CASSLVSGELFF	TGTGCCAGCAGCTTAGTAAGCGGGGAGCTGTTTTTT	once	NA	TRBJ2-2	TRBV7-6
CASSLPQNSPLHF	TGTGCCAGCAGCTTACCGCAGAATTCACCCCTCCACTTT	NA	NA	TRBJ1-6	TRBV7-9
CASNLGGGDEQFF	TGTGCCAGCAATTTGGGTGGTGGGGATGAGCAGTTCTTC	NA	NA	TRBJ2-1	TRBV6-4
CASSFRQAQETQYF	TGTGCCAGCAGTTTCCGACAGGCCCAAGAGACCCAGTACTTC	NA	NA	TRBJ2-5	TRBV6-5
CASRATANTEAFF	TGTGCCAGCAGAGCTACAGCGAACACTGAAGCTTTCTTT	NA	NA	TRBJ1-1	TRBV28
CASSSGQISGGWTQYF	TGTGCCAGCAGTTCGGGACAGATCTCCGGGGGATGGACCCAGTACTTC	NA	NA	TRBJ2-5	TRBV28
CASSYGSANTEAFF	TGTGCCAGCAGTTACGGTTCCGCGAACACTGAAGCTTTCTTT	NA	NA	TRBJ1-1	TRBV6-5
CASGRFYGYTF	TGTGCCAGCGGCAGGTTCTATGGCTACACCTTC	NA	NA	TRBJ1-2	TRBV28
CASSPGQGLHEQFF	TGCGCCAGCAGCCCTGGACAGGGGCTTCATGAGCAGTTCTTC	NA	TRBD1	TRBJ2-1	TRBV5-1
CASSHGLGWDNEQFF	TGTGCCAGCAGCCACGGACTAGGCTGGGACAATGAGCAGTTCTTC	NA	TRBD2	TRBJ2-1	TRBV3-1/TRBV3-2
CASSLTGSNGFF	TGCGCCAGCAGCTTGACTGGTTCTAACGGGTTCTTC	NA	NA	TRBJ2-1	TRBV5-1
CASSERGLAGDTGGQETQYF	TGTGCCAGCAGCGAAAGGGGACTAGCGGGAGATACGGGGGGCCAAGAGACCCAGTACTTC	NA	TRBD2	TRBJ2-5	TRBV9
CASQAAGANVLTF	TGTGCCAGCCAGGCAGCTGGGGCCAACGTCCTGACTTTC	NA	NA	TRBJ2-6	TRBV6-5
CASSLSRDNTDTQYF	TGTGCCAGCAGTTTATCCCGGGACAACACAGATACGCAGTATTTT	NA	NA	TRBJ2-3	TRBV27
CASSSRNYEQYF	TGTGCCAGCAGCTCTCGGAACTACGAGCAGTACTTC	NA	NA	TRBJ2-7	TRBV11-1
CASCEGAHQPQHF	TGTGCCAGCTGCGAGGGGGCCCATCAGCCCCAGCATTTT	few	TRBD1	TRBJ1-5	TRBV6-5
CASNLDRRLLEQYF	TGTGCCAGCAACTTGGACCGTAGACTTTTGGAGCAGTACTTC	NA	NA	TRBJ2-7	TRBV5-5
CASSVDPGEPRYEQYF	TGTGCCAGCAGCGTAGACCCTGGGGAGCCTCGTTACGAGCAGTACTTC	NA	NA	TRBJ2-7	TRBV9
CASSEVGAQYF	TGCGCCAGCAGTGAGGTTGGCGCGCAGTACTTC	NA	NA	TRBJ2-7	TRBV10-1
CAWSGVWDEQFF	TGTGCCTGGAGCGGGGTCTGGGATGAGCAGTTCTTC	NA	NA	TRBJ2-1	TRBV30
CASRYEGSTIYF	TGTGCCAGCAGATACGAGGGGAGCACCATATATTTT	NA	NA	TRBJ1-3	TRBV12-3/TRBV12-4
CASSQAGPPPGNTIYF	TGTGCCAGCAGTCAAGCAGGGCCGCCTCCTGGAAACACCATATATTTT	NA	NA	TRBJ1-3	TRBV28
CASSSSGNTGELFF	TGTGCCAGCAGCTCTAGCGGGAACACCGGGGAGCTGTTTTTT	NA	TRBD2	TRBJ2-2	TRBV7-7
CASNRGTGGQPQHF	TGTGCCAGTAACAGGGGGACAGGGGGCCAGCCCCAGCATTTT	NA	TRBD1	TRBJ1-5	TRBV19
CASSARVGNQPQHF	TGTGCCAGCAGTGCTCGGGTTGGCAATCAGCCCCAGCATTTT	NA	NA	TRBJ1-5	TRBV2
CASSSQQNNSPLHF	TGTGCCAGCAGCTCGCAGCAAAATAATTCACCCCTCCACTTT	NA	NA	TRBJ1-6	TRBV7-6
CASSKTGDEQFF	TGTGCCAGCAGCAAAACGGGGGACGAGCAGTTCTTC	NA	NA	TRBJ2-1	TRBV7-3
CAGEGRDGYTF	TGTGCAGGAGAGGGGAGGGATGGCTACACCTTC	NA	NA	TRBJ1-2	TRBV12-3/TRBV12-4
CASSATGQGYEQYF	TGTGCCAGCAGCGCCACGGGACAGGGTTACGAGCAGTACTTC	NA	TRBD1	TRBJ2-7	TRBV7-2
CASSQAARGFAYNEQFF	TGTGCCAGCAGTCAAGCAGCGCGGGGGTTCGCCTACAATGAGCAGTTCTTC	few	TRBD2	TRBJ2-1	TRBV6-1
CASSPRWLAGYNEQFF	TGTGCCAGCAGCCCCAGATGGCTAGCGGGTTACAATGAGCAGTTCTTC	NA	TRBD2	TRBJ2-1	TRBV9
CASRPRDRGTYHEQYF	TGTGCCAGCAGACCCCGGGACAGGGGGACCTACCACGAGCAGTACTTC	NA	TRBD1	TRBJ2-7	TRBV6-6
CASSLLGLAGGGETQYF	TGTGCCAGCAGTTTACTAGGACTAGCGGGAGGTGGGGAGACCCAGTACTTC	NA	TRBD2	TRBJ2-5	TRBV28
CASSPTAGNYEQYF	TGTGCCAGCAGCCCAACAGCGGGCAACTACGAGCAGTACTTC	NA	NA	TRBJ2-7	TRBV7-3
CASSLGDLAFF	TGTGCCAGCAGCTTGGGGGATTTAGCTTTCTTT	NA	NA	TRBJ1-1	TRBV5-6
CASSPSNTGELFF	TGTGCCAGCTCACCGTCGAACACCGGGGAGCTGTTTTTT	NA	NA	TRBJ2-2	TRBV18
CSVGRGAYNEQFF	TGCAGCGTTGGGAGGGGGGCCTACAATGAGCAGTTCTTC	NA	NA	TRBJ2-1	TRBV29-1
CASSFETGRDTQYF	TGCGCCAGCAGCTTCGAAACAGGGAGGGATACGCAGTATTTT	once	NA	TRBJ2-3	TRBV5-1
CASSLGVGGANVLTF	TGTGCCAGCAGCTTAGGGGTAGGAGGGGCCAACGTCCTGACTTTC	NA	NA	TRBJ2-6	TRBV7-2
CASRPLQNTGELFF	TGTGCCAGCAGGCCCCTCCAAAACACCGGGGAGCTGTTTTTT	NA	NA	TRBJ2-2	TRBV6-5
CASSSLGGTYEQYF	TGTGCCAGCAGCTCCCTGGGGGGGACCTACGAGCAGTACTTC	NA	TRBD2	TRBJ2-7	TRBV11-2
CASSPDSTRETQYF	TGTGCCAGCAGTCCCGACAGCACCAGAGAGACCCAGTACTTC	once	NA	TRBJ2-5	TRBV5-4
CASSPRQHNSPLHF	TGTGCCAGCAGCCCCAGACAGCATAATTCACCCCTCCACTTT	once	NA	TRBJ1-6	TRBV3-1/TRBV3-2
CASSSKGQSTDTQYF	TGTGCCAGCAGCTCGAAGGGACAGAGCACAGATACGCAGTATTTT	NA	TRBD1	TRBJ2-3	TRBV5-4
CASRYTGERTEAFF	TGCGCCAGCAGATACACAGGGGAAAGGACTGAAGCTTTCTTT	NA	TRBD1	TRBJ1-1	TRBV5-1
CASSPPTDEKLFF	TGTGCCAGCAGCCCACCAACAGATGAAAAACTGTTTTTT	NA	NA	TRBJ1-4	TRBV3-1/TRBV3-2
CASRRVVANTEAFF	TGTGCCAGCAGGAGAGTTGTCGCAAACACTGAAGCTTTCTTT	once	NA	TRBJ1-1	TRBV21-1
CASSLAKGRSETQYF	TGTGCCAGCAGCTTGGCAAAAGGGAGATCAGAGACCCAGTACTTC	NA	NA	TRBJ2-5	TRBV5-4
CATSDPGGGDEQYF	TGTGCCACCAGTGACCCAGGGGGCGGGGACGAGCAGTACTTC	NA	TRBD1	TRBJ2-7	TRBV24-1
CAWSVLSGTAGDTQYF	TGTGCCTGGAGTGTACTGTCAGGGACCGCTGGTGATACGCAGTATTTT	NA	NA	TRBJ2-3	TRBV30
CASSGVGGPDTQYF	TGTGCCAGCAGTGGGGTGGGAGGGCCAGATACGCAGTATTTT	NA	TRBD2	TRBJ2-3	TRBV2
CASRAQGLSTDTQYF	TGTGCCAGTAGGGCACAGGGGTTAAGCACAGATACGCAGTATTTT	few	TRBD1	TRBJ2-3	TRBV19
CASSIAGTANEKLFF	TGTGCCAGCAGCATTGCCGGGACCGCGAATGAAAAACTGTTTTTT	NA	NA	TRBJ1-4	TRBV11-2